The 5 T cell receptor beta chains given below trace back to one sample, sequenced in a study of T cell responses to AZD1222 COVID-19 vaccine. Profiling relied on immunoSEQ multiplex PCR, and the TCRdb table lists in-frame clones only, not all of them. The data show more than 150,000 clones, 80% to 95% seen once. The starting material was peripheral blood, obtained on day 0 of AZD1222 vaccination. The receptors originated from an adult in good health.

The rearrangement joins TRBV5-1 to TRBJ1-1; D unresolved. CDR1 and CDR2 (germline): SGHRS, YFSETQ. The CDR3 has 15 amino acids. The V end was cut by 0 bases, the J end by 3 bases, with 12 bases between. CDR3: CASSLEGRQDTEAFF. In DNA form, the CDR3 reads TGCGCCAGCAGCTTGGAGGGCAGGCAAGACACTGAAGCTTTCTTT. Full variable domain (outside the CDR3, taken from reference TRBV5-1 and TRBJ1-1): KAGVTQTPRYLIKTRGQQVTLSCSPISGHRSVSWYQQTPGQGLQFLFEYFSETQRNKGNFPGRFSGRQFSNSRSEMNVSTLELGDSALYLCASSLEGRQDTEAFFGQGTRLTVV.

The gene calls are TRBV7-5 and TRBJ2-7; the D segment call TRBD2 is taken from the table without a DNA check. TRBV7-5 is given as a pseudogene. The CDR3 has 17 residues. The CDR3 reads CARSRQEKAGVPYEQYV. The CDR3, as DNA: TGTGCCAGAAGCCGCCAGGAGAAAGCGGGGGTTCCCTACGAGCAGTACGTC.

This clone was found once. The rearrangement links TRBV12-5 to TRBJ2-7; 8 bases align to TRBD2. V lost 3 bases to trimming and J lost 2 bases; unmatched junction nucleotides: 6. CDR1 is LGHNT, CDR2 FRNRAP, per germline. CDR3 length equals 15 residues. CDR3 in DNA: TGTGCTAGTGGTTTACGGCGGGAGGCAACCTACGAGCAGTACTTC. Its protein product is CASGLRREATYEQYF.

CDR3 residues: CASRGTSGGSSYNEQFF. The CDR3, as DNA: TGCGCCAGCAGGGGGACTAGCGGTGGGAGCTCCTACAATGAGCAGTTCTTC. The rearrangement joins TRBV10-2 to TRBJ2-1, with 11 bases aligning to TRBD2. CDR3 length equals 17 residues. The V segment lost 6 bases and the J segment 0 bases; nucleotides outside the gene matches: 7. Germline loops: CDR1 WSHSY, CDR2 SAAADI.

The genes are TRBV5-5 and TRBJ1-1; possible D gene TRBD1, 5 bases. In germline, CDR1 is SGHKS, CDR2 YYEKEE (reference sequence). Trimming removed 6 bases from V and 2 bases from J, with 23 bases in between. The CDR3 loop spans 17 amino acids. CDR3 coding DNA: TGTGCCAGCACCTCGGTGGGGGGGAGAATAGGAAACACTGAAGCTTTCTTT. Translation: CASTSVGGRIGNTEAFF.